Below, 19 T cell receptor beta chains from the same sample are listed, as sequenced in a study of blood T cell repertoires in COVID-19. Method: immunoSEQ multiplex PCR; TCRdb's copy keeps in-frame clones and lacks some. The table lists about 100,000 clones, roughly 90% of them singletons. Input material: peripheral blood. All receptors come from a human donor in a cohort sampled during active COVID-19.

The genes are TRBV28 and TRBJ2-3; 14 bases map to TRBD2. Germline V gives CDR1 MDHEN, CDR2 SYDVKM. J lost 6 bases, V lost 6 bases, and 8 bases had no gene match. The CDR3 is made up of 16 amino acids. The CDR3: CASSQGLAGVADTQYF. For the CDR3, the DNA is TGTGCCAGCAGCCAGGGACTAGCGGGAGTGGCGGATACGCAGTATTTT.

CDR3 protein: CASSLSLPEAFF. CDR3 nucleotide sequence: TGTGCCAGCAGTTTATCCCTCCCTGAAGCTTTCTTT. The chain couples TRBV12-3 or TRBV12-4 to TRBJ1-1; unclear D gene. V lost 2 bases to trimming and J lost 6 bases, with 7 bases between them. CDR3 length: 12 amino acids.

The CDR3 region has the DNA TGTGCCAGCAGCTTATCGGGGGGGCTGTCCTACGAGCAGTACTTC. This codes for CASSLSGGLSYEQYF. The gene calls are TRBV7-9 and TRBJ2-7; 8 bases are a match to TRBD2. V lost 2 bases to trimming and J lost 1 base; unmatched junction nucleotides: 4. The CDR3 is made up of 15 amino acids. CDR1 is SEHNR and CDR2 is FQNEAQ in the germline V gene (reference sequence). The full variable domain, in which reference TRBV7-9 and TRBJ2-7 provide the parts outside the CDR3, is DTGVSQNPRHKITKRGQNVTFRCDPISEHNRLYWYRQTLGQGPEFLTYFQNEAQLEKSRLLSDRFSAERPKGSFSTLEIQRTEQGDSAMYLCASSLSGGLSYEQYFGPGTRLTVT.

This chain's CDR3 is CASSLDEQQETQYF. Written as DNA, the CDR3 is TGTGCCAGCAGCTTAGACGAACAGCAAGAGACCCAGTACTTC. V gene TRBV11-1 combines with J gene TRBJ2-5; D ambiguous. The CDR3 loop spans 14 amino acids. V was clipped by 1 base and J by 2 bases, with 8 bases between them. Germline CDR1 reads SGHAT; CDR2 reads FQDESV (reference sequence). Drawing the rest from reference TRBV11-1 and TRBJ2-5, the complete variable domain is EAEVAQSPRYKITEKSQAVAFWCDPISGHATLYWYRQILGQGPELLVQFQDESVVDDSQLPKDRFSAERLKGVDSTLKIQPAELGDSAMYLCASSLDEQQETQYFGPGTRLLVL.

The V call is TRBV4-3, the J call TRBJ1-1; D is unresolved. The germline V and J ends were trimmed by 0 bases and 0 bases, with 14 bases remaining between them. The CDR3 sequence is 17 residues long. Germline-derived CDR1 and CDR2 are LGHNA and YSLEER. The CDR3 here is CASSQDAVAVMNTEAFF. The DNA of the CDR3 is TGCGCCAGCAGCCAAGACGCAGTCGCCGTAATGAACACTGAAGCTTTCTTT.

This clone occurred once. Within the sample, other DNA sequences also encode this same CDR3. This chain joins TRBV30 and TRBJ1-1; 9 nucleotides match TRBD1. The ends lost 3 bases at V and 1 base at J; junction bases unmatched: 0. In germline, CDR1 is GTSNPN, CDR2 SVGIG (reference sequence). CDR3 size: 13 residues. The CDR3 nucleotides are TGTGCCTGGAGGGGACAGGGGAACACTGAAGCTTTCTTT. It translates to CAWRGQGNTEAFF.

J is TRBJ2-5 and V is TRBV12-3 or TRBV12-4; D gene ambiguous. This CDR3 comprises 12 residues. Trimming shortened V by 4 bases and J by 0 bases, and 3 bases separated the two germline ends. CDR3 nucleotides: TGTGCCAGCAGTTCGTACCAAGAGACCCAGTACTTC. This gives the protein CASSSYQETQYF.

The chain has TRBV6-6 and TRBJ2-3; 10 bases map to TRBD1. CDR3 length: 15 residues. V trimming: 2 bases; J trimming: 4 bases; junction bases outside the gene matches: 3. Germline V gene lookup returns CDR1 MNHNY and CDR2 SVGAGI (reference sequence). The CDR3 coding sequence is TGTGCCAGCAGTTACATCGGACAGGGGGCAGATACGCAGTATTTT. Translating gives CASSYIGQGADTQYF.

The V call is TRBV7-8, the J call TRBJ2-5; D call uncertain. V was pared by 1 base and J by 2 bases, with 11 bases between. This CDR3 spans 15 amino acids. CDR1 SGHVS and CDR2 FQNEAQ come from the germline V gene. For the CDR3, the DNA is TGTGCCAGCAGCTTAGTTGAAGGCAGGCAAGAGACCCAGTACTTC. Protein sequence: CASSLVEGRQETQYF.

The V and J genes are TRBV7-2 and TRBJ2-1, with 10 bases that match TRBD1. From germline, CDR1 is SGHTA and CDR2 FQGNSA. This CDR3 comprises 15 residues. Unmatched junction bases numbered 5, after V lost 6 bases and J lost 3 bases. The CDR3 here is CASRWDRGDYNEQFF. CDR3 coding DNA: TGTGCCAGCAGGTGGGACAGGGGCGACTACAATGAGCAGTTCTTC.

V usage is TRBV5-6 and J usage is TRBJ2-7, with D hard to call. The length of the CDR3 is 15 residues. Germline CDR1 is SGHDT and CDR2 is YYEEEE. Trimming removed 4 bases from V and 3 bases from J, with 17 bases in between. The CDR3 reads CASSQKVTVGYEQYF. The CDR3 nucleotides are TGTGCCAGCAGCCAAAAGGTAACAGTGGGCTACGAGCAGTACTTC.

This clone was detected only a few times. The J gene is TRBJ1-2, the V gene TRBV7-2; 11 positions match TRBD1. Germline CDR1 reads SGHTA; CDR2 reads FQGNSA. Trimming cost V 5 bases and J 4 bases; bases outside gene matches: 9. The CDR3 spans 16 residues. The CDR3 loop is CASSPNPGTGGYGYTF. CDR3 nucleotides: TGTGCCAGCAGCCCAAACCCCGGGACAGGGGGCTATGGCTACACCTTC.

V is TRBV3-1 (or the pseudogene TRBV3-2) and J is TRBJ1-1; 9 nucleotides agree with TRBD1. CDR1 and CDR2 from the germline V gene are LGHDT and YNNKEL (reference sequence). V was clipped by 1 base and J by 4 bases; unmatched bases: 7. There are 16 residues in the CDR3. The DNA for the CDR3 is TGTGCCAGCAGCCAAGTTTATACAGGGGGCGGCACTGAAGCTTTCTTT. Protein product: CASSQVYTGGGTEAFF.

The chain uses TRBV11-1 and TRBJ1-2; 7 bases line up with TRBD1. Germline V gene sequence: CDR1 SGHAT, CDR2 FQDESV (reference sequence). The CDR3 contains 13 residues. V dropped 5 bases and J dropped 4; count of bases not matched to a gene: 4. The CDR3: CASSPGTVYGYTF. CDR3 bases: TGTGCCAGCAGCCCCGGGACAGTCTATGGCTACACCTTC.

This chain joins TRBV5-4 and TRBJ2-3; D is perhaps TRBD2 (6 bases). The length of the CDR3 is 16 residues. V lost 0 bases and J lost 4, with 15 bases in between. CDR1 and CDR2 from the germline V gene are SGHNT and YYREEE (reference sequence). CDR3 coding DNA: TGTGCCAGCAGCTTGGGGGGTGGACTAAACGCAGATACGCAGTATTTT. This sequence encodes CASSLGGGLNADTQYF.

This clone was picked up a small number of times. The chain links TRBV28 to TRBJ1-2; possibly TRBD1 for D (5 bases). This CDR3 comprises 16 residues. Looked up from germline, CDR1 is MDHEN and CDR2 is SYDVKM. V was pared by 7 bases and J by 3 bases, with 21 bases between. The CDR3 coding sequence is TGTGCCAGCATTTCTCGCACCGGACAAATTTACTATGGCTACACCTTC. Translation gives CASISRTGQIYYGYTF.

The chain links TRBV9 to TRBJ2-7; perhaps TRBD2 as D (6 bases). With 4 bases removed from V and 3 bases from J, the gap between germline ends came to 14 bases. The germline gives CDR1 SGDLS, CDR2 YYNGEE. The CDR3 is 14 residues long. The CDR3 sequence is CASSPPSANYEQYF. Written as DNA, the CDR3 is TGTGCCAGCAGCCCACCTAGCGCAAACTACGAGCAGTACTTC.

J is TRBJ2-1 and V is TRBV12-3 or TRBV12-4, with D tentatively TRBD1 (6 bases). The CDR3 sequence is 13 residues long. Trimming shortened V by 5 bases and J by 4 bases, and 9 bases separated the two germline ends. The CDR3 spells CASSRQGYNEQFF. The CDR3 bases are TGTGCCAGCAGTCGGCAGGGGTACAATGAGCAGTTCTTC.

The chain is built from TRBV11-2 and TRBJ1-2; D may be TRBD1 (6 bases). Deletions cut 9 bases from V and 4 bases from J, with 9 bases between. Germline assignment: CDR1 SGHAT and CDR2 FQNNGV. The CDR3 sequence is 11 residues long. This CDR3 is CASGRGYGYTF. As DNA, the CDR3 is TGTGCCAGTGGCAGGGGCTATGGCTACACCTTC.